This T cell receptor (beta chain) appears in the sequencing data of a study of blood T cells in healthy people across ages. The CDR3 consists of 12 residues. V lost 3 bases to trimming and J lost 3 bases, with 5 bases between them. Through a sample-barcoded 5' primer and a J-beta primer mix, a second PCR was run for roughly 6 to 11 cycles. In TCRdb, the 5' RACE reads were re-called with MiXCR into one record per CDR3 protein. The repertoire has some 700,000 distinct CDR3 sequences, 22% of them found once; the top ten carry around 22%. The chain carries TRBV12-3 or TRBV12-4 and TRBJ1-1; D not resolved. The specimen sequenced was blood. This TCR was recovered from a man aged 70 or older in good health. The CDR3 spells CASSFEHTEAFF. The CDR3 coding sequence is TGTGCCAGCAGTTTCGAACACACTGAAGCTTTCTTT.